Detailed here is one T cell receptor beta chain. These data are taken from a study of cytomegalovirus exposure and HLA in healthy donors. Losses at the gene ends were 5 bases for V and 5 bases for J; bases not matched to a gene: 11. CDR3 size: 17 residues. In germline, CDR1 is SEHNR, CDR2 FQNEAQ (reference sequence). Primers included in the PCR were 60 Vbeta and 13 Jbeta primers. The data were produced by immunoSEQ multiplex PCR, yet TCRdb's version contains in-frame clones alone and is incomplete. The sample records approximately 130,000 clones, about 80% being singletons. This chain links TRBV7-9 with TRBJ2-5, with 13 bases fitting TRBD2. The specimen sequenced was PBMCs. The receptor comes from a man aged 18 to 35 in good health and CMV-seronegative. The CDR3: CASSPGTSGARVETQYF. The CDR3 DNA sequence: TGTGCCAGCAGCCCCGGGACTAGCGGGGCAAGGGTCGAGACCCAGTACTTC. Together with reference TRBV7-9 and TRBJ2-5, the CDR3 gives the full variable domain: DTGVSQNPRHKITKRGQNVTFRCDPISEHNRLYWYRQTLGQGPEFLTYFQNEAQLEKSRLLSDRFSAERPKGSFSTLEIQRTEQGDSAMYLCASSPGTSGARVETQYFGPGTRLLVL.